This T cell receptor beta chain is drawn from a study of blood T cell repertoires in COVID-19. The method was immunoSEQ multiplex PCR; TCRdb's version includes in-frame clones alone and lacks a portion of them. This table has about 36,000 clones, roughly four fifths appearing once. The V gene lost 4 bases and the J gene lost 5 bases, with 11 bases spanning the gap. CDR1 is MGHRA and CDR2 is YSYEKL in the germline V gene. The CDR3 totals 14 residues. Sequenced sample: peripheral blood. V gene TRBV4-1 combines with J gene TRBJ1-4, with a tentative D call TRBD1 (5 bases). The TCR was taken from a human donor in a cohort sampled during active or convalescent COVID-19. The donor label of this sample is uncertain. The CDR3 is CASSPGHGNEKLFF. CDR3 coding DNA: TGCGCCAGCAGCCCCGGACACGGGAATGAAAAACTGTTTTTT.